These 12 T cell receptor beta chains share one sample of origin, sequenced in a study of T cell responses to AZD1222 COVID-19 vaccine. Clones were sequenced by immunoSEQ multiplex PCR, and TCRdb holds only the in-frame ones, with some missing. Of roughly 93,000 clones in the sample, roughly 86% were seen once. Sample: peripheral blood, taken on day 0 of MenACWY control vaccination. The receptors come from an adult in good health.

The genes are TRBV19 and TRBJ1-4; 9 bases match TRBD1. Germline V gives CDR1 LNHDA, CDR2 SQIVND (reference sequence). The J segment lost 2 bases and the V segment lost 10 bases, leaving 5 bases of the junction unmatched. This CDR3 spans 14 amino acids. DNA for the CDR3: TGTGCCACCGGGGGACAGGGCACTAATGAAAAACTGTTTTTT. It yields the protein CATGGQGTNEKLFF.

This clone was found a few times. The chain has TRBV4-1 and TRBJ2-6; D not resolved. The V gene's germline CDR1 is MGHRA and CDR2 YSYEKL. The ends were cut back, 1 base at V and 5 bases at J, with 12 bases in the middle. This CDR3 spans 16 amino acids. This chain's CDR3 is CASSQGLVPRANVLTF. The CDR3 DNA reads TGCGCCAGCAGCCAAGGTCTCGTACCCCGGGCCAACGTCCTGACTTTC.

The chain carries TRBV11-3 and TRBJ2-5; the match to TRBD2 covers 8 bases. Germline loops: CDR1 SGHNT, CDR2 YENEEA. The CDR3 extends over 15 amino acids. J gave up 5 bases and V 4 bases, and 9 bases lay outside the gene matches. The CDR3 nucleotides read TGTGCCAGCAGCTCCTTCCGGGGGGGCAAGGAGACCCAGTACTTC. This translates into CASSSFRGGKETQYF.

The chain joins TRBV5-1 to TRBJ1-1; no firm D call. The germline gives CDR1 SGHRS, CDR2 YFSETQ. The V end was cut by 6 bases, the J end by 2 bases, with 14 bases between. The CDR3 has 14 residues. The CDR3 DNA reads as TGCGCCAGCAATGCCCCGGAGACCAACACTGAAGCTTTCTTT. This gives the protein CASNAPETNTEAFF.

The chain employs TRBV4-3 and TRBJ1-6, with D unclear. CDR1 and CDR2 from the germline V gene are LGHNA and YSLEER. The CDR3 is 13 residues long. Trimming took off 0 bases at V and 8 bases at J, with 5 bases between the two ends. Here the CDR3 DNA reads TGCGCCAGCAGCCAAGATTGGTATTCACCCCTCCACTTT. It codes for CASSQDWYSPLHF.

The chain recombines TRBV6-5 with TRBJ1-5; 9 positions agree with TRBD1. With 6 bases clipped from V and 8 bases from J, the junction kept 11 bases outside the gene matches. Per germline, CDR1 MNHEY and CDR2 SVGAGI. The CDR3 is 15 amino acids. As DNA, the CDR3 is TGTGCCAGCAGCGGACGGGGGACAGGGATCAAGCCCCAGCATTTT. Translated: CASSGRGTGIKPQHF.

The chain couples TRBV30 to TRBJ1-6, with 8 bases fitting TRBD1. Losses at the gene ends were 5 bases for V and 7 bases for J; bases not matched to a gene: 4. The CDR3 covers 13 residues. The V gene's germline CDR1 is GTSNPN and CDR2 SVGIG (reference sequence). The CDR3 nucleotides are TGTGCCTGGGAGGACAGGGTAAATTCACCCCTCCACTTT. As protein: CAWEDRVNSPLHF.

The rearrangement joins TRBV29-1 to TRBJ2-1; 11 bases align to TRBD1. The V gene end was trimmed by 6 bases and the J gene end by 3 bases; junction bases not matched to a gene: 4. The CDR3 spans 14 residues. Germline V gives CDR1 SQVTM, CDR2 ANQGSEA. The CDR3 DNA is TGCAGCGTCGCCGGGACAGGGGGCTACAATGAGCAGTTCTTC. This sequence encodes CSVAGTGGYNEQFF.

The rearrangement links TRBV5-5 to TRBJ2-7, with a possible D match to TRBD1 (5 bases). The length of the CDR3 is 13 residues. CDR1 is SGHKS and CDR2 is YYEKEE in the germline V gene (reference sequence). V lost 0 bases and J lost 5, with 9 bases in between. DNA for the CDR3: TGTGCCAGCAGCTTGGGGGGCCAGAACGAGCAGTACTTC. Residues: CASSLGGQNEQYF.

The chain is built from TRBV5-3 and TRBJ2-7; D might be TRBD1 (5 bases). TRBV5-3 is given ORF status, its function remaining uncertain. Trimming left V 0 bases short and J 3 bases short, with 10 bases between. CDR3 size: 14 residues. In DNA, the CDR3 is TGTGCCAGAAGCTTGGAGCGCCAGGGCTACGAGCAGTACTTC. It yields the protein CARSLERQGYEQYF.

The chain has TRBV9 and TRBJ2-1; D is unresolved. Trimming shortened V by 4 bases and J by 5 bases, and 13 bases separated the two germline ends. The germline V gene encodes CDR1 SGDLS and CDR2 YYNGEE. This CDR3 is 14 amino acids long. CDR3 amino acids: CASSPPWSHNEQFF. In DNA form, the CDR3 reads TGTGCCAGCAGCCCCCCGTGGTCCCACAATGAGCAGTTCTTC.

This chain connects TRBV28 to TRBJ1-2; D is undetermined. This CDR3 has 12 amino acids. CDR1 MDHEN and CDR2 SYDVKM come from the germline V gene. Trimming stripped 2 bases from V and 4 bases from J, with 5 bases between. CDR3 sequence reads: CASSLPGYGYTF. The CDR3 DNA is TGTGCCAGCAGTTTACCAGGCTATGGCTACACCTTC.